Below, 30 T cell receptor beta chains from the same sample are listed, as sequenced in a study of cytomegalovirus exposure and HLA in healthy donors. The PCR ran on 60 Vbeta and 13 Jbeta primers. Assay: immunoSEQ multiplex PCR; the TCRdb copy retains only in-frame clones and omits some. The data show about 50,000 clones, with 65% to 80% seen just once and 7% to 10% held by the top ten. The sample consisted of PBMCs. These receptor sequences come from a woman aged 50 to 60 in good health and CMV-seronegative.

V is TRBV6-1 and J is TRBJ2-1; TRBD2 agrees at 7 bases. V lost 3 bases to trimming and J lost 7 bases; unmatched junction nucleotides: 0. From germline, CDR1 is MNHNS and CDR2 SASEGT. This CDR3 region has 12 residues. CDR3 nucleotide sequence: TGTGCCAGCAGTGAGGGGGGGAATGAGCAGTTCTTC. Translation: CASSEGGNEQFF.

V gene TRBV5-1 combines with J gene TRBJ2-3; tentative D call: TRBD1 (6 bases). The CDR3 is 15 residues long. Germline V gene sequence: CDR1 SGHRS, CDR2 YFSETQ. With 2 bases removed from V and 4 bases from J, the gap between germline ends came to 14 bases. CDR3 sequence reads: CASSFTGNPADTQYF. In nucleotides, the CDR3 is TGCGCCAGCAGCTTCACAGGGAATCCAGCAGATACGCAGTATTTT.

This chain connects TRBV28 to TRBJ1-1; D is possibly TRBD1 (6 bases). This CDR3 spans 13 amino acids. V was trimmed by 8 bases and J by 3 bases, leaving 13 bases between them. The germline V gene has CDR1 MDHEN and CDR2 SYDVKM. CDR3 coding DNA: TGTGCCAGCCACAGGGACCAGGACACTGAAGCTTTCTTT. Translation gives CASHRDQDTEAFF.

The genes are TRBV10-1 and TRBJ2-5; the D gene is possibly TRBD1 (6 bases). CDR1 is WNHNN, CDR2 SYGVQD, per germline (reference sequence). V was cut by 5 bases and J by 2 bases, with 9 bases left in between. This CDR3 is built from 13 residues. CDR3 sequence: CASSRQAQETQYF. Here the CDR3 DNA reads TGCGCCAGCAGTCGACAGGCGCAAGAGACCCAGTACTTC.

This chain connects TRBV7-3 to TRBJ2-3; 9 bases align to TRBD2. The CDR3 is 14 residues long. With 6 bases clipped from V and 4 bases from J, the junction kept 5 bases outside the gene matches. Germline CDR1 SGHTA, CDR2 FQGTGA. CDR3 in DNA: TGTGCCAGCAGTCCTATAGCGGGAGCAGATACGCAGTATTTT. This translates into CASSPIAGADTQYF. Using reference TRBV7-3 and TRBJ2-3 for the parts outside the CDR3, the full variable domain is GAGVSQTPSNKVTEKGKYVELRCDPISGHTALYWYRQSLGQGPEFLIYFQGTGAADDSGLPNDRFFAVRPEGSVSTLKIQRTERGDSAVYLCASSPIAGADTQYFGPGTRLTVL.

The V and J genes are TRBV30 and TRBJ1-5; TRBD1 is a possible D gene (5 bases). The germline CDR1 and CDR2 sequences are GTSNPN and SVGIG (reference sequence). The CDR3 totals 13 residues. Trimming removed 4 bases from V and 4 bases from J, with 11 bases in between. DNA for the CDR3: TGTGCCTGGACCCCACGGACAAATCAGCCCCAGCATTTT. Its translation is CAWTPRTNQPQHF. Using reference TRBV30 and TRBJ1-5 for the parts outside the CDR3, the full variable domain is SQTIHQWPATLVQPVGSPLSLECTVEGTSNPNLYWYRQAAGRGLQLLFYSVGIGQISSEVPQNLSASRPQDRQFILSSKKLLLSDSGFYLCAWTPRTNQPQHFGDGTRLSIL.

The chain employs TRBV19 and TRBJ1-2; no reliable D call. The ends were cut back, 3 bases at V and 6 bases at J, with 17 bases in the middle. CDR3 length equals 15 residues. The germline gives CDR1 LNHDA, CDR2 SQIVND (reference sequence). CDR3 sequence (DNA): TGTGCCAGTAGTATTGGGCCGTCCACCGTCGATGGCTACACCTTC. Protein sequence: CASSIGPSTVDGYTF.

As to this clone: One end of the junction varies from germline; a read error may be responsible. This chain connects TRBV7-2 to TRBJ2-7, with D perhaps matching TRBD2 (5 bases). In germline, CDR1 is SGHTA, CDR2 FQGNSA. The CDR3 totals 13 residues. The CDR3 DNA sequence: TGTGCCAGCAGCCCTAATCTGGGAGATGACCTCAGCTTC. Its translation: CASSPNLGDDLSF.

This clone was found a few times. CDR3 sequence: CASSEAGKEETQYF. Written as DNA, the CDR3 is TGTGCCAGCAGTGAGGCAGGGAAAGAAGAGACCCAGTACTTC. This rearrangement joins TRBV2 to TRBJ2-5, with D maybe TRBD1 (5 bases). There are 14 residues in the CDR3. V dropped 3 bases and J dropped 3 bases, with 11 bases sitting between them. CDR1 and CDR2 from the germline V gene are SNHLY and FYNNEI.

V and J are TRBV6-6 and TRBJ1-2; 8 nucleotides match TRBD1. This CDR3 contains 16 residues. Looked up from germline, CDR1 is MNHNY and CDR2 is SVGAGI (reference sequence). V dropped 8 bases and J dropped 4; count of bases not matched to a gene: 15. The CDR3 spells CASLPSWTGSVYGYTF. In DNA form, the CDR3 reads TGTGCCAGCCTCCCCTCCTGGACAGGGTCGGTCTATGGCTACACCTTC.

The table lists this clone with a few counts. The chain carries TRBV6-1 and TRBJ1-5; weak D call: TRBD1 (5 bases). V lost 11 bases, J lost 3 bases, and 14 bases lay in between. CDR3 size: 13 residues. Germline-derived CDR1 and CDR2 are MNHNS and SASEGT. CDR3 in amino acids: CAGSGQDNQPQHF. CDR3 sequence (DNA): TGTGCCGGGTCAGGGCAGGACAATCAGCCCCAGCATTTT.

The CDR3 bases are TGTGCCAGCAAAGCAGGTTCGGAGACCCAGTACTTC. This translates into CASKAGSETQYF. The chain links TRBV28 to TRBJ2-5; D not certain. The V gene's germline CDR1 is MDHEN and CDR2 SYDVKM. This CDR3 region has 12 residues. Deletions cut 7 bases from V and 5 bases from J, with 11 bases between.

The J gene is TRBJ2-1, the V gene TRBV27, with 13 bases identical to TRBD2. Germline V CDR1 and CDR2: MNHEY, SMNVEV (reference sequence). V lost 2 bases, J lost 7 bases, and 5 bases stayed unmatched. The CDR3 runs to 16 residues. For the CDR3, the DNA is TGTGCCAGCAGTTTACCTCGGACTAGCGGGAGTAATGAGCAGTTCTTC. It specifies CASSLPRTSGSNEQFF.

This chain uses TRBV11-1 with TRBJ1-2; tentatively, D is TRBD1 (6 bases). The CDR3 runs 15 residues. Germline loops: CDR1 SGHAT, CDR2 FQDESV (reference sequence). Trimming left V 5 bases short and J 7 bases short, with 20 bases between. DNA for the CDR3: TGTGCCAGCAGCCTACAGGGAGTTCCTTTGTCTGGCTACACCTTC. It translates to CASSLQGVPLSGYTF.

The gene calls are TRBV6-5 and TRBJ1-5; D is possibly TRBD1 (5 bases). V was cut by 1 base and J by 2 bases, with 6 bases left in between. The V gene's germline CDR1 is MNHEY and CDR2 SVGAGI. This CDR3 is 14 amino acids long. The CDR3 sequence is CASSYFRGNQPQHF. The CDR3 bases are TGTGCCAGCAGTTACTTCAGGGGCAATCAGCCCCAGCATTTT.

The CDR3, as DNA: TGTGCCGGAGGTCCCCCGGGCGGGAGGCGGCAGTACTTC. It codes for CAGGPPGGRRQYF. This chain links TRBV6-5 with TRBJ2-5, with 8 bases identical to TRBD2. CDR1 and CDR2 from the germline V gene are MNHEY and SVGAGI. The ends lost 11 bases at V and 11 bases at J; junction bases unmatched: 16. The CDR3 is made up of 13 amino acids.

The CDR3 sequence is CASSSTGSGNTIYF. For the CDR3, the DNA is TGTGCCAGTAGTTCCACAGGCTCTGGAAACACCATATATTTT. The chain employs TRBV19 and TRBJ1-3; maybe TRBD1 (5 bases). Germline assignment: CDR1 LNHDA and CDR2 SQIVND (reference sequence). V was trimmed by 5 bases and J by 0 bases, leaving 8 bases between them. The CDR3 spans 14 residues.

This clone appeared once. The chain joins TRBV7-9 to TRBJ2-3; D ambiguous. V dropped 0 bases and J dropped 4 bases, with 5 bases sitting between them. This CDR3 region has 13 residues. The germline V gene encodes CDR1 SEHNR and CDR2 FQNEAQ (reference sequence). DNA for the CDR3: TGTGCCAGCAGCTTAGCCCTCCCAGATACGCAGTATTTT. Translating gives CASSLALPDTQYF.

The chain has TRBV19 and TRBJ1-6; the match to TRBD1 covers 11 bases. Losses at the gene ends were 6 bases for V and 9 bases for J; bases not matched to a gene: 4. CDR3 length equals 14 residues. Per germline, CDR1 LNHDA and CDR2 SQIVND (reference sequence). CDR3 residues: CASRPGQGGSPLHF. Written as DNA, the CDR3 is TGTGCCAGTAGGCCGGGACAGGGGGGTTCACCCCTCCACTTT.

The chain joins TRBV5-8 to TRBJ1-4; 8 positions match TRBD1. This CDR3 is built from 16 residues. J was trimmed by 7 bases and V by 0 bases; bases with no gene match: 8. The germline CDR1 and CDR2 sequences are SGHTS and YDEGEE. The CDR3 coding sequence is TGTGCCAGCAGCTTGGAGACAGGGGCGAGGGGTGAAAAACTGTTTTTT. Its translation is CASSLETGARGEKLFF.

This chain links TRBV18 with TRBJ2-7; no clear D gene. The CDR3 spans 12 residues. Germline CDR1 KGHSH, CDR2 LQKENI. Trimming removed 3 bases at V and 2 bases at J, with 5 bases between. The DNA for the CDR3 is TGTGCCAGCTCACCGGCAGCCTACGAGCAGTACTTC. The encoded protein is CASSPAAYEQYF.

Written as DNA, the CDR3 is TGTGCCAGCGGCCGGCGGGATACGCAGTATTTT. Amino acid sequence: CASGRRDTQYF. This chain links TRBV14 with TRBJ2-3, with unresolved D. Per germline, CDR1 SGHDN and CDR2 FVKESK. The CDR3 runs to 11 residues. V was trimmed by 8 bases and J by 6 bases, leaving 9 bases between them.

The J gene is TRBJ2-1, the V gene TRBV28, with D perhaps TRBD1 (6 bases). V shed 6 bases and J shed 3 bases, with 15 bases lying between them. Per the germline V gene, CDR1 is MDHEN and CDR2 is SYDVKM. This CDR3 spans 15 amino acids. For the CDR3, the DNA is TGTGCCAGCAGCTCTCCTTCAGGGGTCTACAATGAGCAGTTCTTC. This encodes CASSSPSGVYNEQFF. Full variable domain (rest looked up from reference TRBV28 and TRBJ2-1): DVKVTQSSRYLVKRTGEKVFLECVQDMDHENMFWYRQDPGLGLRLIYFSYDVKMKEKGDIPEGYSVSREKKERFSLILESASTNQTSMYLCASSSPSGVYNEQFFGPGTRLTVL.

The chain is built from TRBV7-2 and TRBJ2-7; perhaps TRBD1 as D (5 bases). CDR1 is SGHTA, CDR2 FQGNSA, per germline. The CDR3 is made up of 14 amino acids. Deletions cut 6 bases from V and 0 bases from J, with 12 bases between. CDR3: CASSRTFFSYEQYF. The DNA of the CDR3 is TGTGCCAGCAGTAGGACATTCTTCTCCTACGAGCAGTACTTC. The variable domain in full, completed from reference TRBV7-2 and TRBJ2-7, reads GAGVSQSPSNKVTEKGKDVELRCDPISGHTALYWYRQSLGQGLEFLIYFQGNSAPDKSGLPSDRFSAERTGGSVSTLTIQRTQQEDSAVYLCASSRTFFSYEQYFGPGTRLTVT.

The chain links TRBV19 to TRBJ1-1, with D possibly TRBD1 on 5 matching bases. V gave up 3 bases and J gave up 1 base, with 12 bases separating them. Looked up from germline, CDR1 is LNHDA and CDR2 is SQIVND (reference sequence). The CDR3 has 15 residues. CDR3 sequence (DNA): TGTGCCAGTAGTATCTGGGGGGATAAGAACACTGAAGCTTTCTTT. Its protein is CASSIWGDKNTEAFF.

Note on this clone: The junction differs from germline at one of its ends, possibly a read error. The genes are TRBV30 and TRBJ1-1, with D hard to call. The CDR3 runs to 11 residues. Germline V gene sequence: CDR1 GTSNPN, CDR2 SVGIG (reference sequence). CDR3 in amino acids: CAWLRNAEAFF. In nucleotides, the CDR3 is TGTGCCTGGCTGAGGAACGCTGAAGCTTTCTTT.

CDR3 in DNA: TGTGCCAGCTCACCGGACTTGCAAGAGACCCAGTACTTC. Translation gives CASSPDLQETQYF. The rearrangement uses TRBV18 and TRBJ2-5, with D perhaps TRBD2 (5 bases). This CDR3 region has 13 residues. The germline V gene encodes CDR1 KGHSH and CDR2 LQKENI. V lost 3 bases and J lost 2, with 7 bases in between.

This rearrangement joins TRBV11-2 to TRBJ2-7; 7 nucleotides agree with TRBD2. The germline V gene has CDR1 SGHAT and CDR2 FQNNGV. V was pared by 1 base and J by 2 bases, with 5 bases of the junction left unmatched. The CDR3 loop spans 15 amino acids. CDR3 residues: CASSLAAGDTYEQYF. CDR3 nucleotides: TGTGCCAGCAGCTTAGCCGCGGGAGACACCTACGAGCAGTACTTC.

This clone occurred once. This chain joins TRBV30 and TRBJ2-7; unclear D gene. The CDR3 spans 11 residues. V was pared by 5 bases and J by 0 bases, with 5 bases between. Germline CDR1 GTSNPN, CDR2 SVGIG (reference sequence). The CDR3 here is CAWGLSYEQYF. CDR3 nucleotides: TGTGCCTGGGGCCTCTCCTACGAGCAGTACTTC.

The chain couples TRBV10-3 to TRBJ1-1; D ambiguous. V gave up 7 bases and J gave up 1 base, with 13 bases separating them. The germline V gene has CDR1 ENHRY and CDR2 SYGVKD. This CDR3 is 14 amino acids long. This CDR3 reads CAINNPQENTEAFF. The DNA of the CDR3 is TGTGCCATCAACAACCCGCAGGAGAACACTGAAGCTTTCTTT.